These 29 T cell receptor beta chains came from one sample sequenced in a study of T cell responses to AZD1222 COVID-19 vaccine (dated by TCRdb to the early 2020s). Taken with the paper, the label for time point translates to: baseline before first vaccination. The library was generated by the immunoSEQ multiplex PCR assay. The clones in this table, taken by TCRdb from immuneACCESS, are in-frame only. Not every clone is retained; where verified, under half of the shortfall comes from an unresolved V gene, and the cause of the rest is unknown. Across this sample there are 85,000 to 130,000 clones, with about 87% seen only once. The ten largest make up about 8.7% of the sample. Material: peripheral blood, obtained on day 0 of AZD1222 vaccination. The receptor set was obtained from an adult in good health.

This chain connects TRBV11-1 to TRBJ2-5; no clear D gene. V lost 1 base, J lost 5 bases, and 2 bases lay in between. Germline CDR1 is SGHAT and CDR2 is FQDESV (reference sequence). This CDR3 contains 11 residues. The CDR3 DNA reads TGTGCCAGCAGCTTAGGGGAGACCCAGTACTTC. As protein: CASSLGETQYF.

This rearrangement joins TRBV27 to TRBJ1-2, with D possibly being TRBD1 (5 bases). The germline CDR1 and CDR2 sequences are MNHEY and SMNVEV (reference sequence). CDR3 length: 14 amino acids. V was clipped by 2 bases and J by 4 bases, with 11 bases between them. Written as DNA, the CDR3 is TGTGCCAGCAGTTTAGTGCGGGGCAGCTATGGCTACACCTTC. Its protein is CASSLVRGSYGYTF.

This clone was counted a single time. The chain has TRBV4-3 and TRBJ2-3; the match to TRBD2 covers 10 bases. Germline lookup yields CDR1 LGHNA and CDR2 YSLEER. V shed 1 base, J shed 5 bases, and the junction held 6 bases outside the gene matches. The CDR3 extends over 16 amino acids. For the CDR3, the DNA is TGCGCCAGCAGCCAAGTCGGGACTAGCGCAAAAGATACGCAGTATTTT. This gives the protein CASSQVGTSAKDTQYF.

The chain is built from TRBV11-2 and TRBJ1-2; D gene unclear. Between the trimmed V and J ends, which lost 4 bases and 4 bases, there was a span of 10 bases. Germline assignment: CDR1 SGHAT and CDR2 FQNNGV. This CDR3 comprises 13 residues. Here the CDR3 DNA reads TGTGCCAGCAGCTCCCCTATGGGCTATGGCTACACCTTC. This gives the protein CASSSPMGYGYTF.

The CDR3 coding sequence is TGTGCCAGCAGCACCGGGACTGCATCCTACGAGCAGTACTTC. It encodes CASSTGTASYEQYF. The J gene is TRBJ2-7, the V gene TRBV9; TRBD2 might be the D (6 bases). This CDR3 has 14 residues. V was pared by 4 bases and J by 1 base, with 12 bases between. CDR1 and CDR2 from the germline V gene are SGDLS and YYNGEE.

The CDR3 loop reads CASRRGDWAFF. DNA for the CDR3: TGCGCCAGCAGGCGAGGGGATTGGGCTTTCTTT. This sequence joins TRBV5-1 and TRBJ1-1; TRBD1 is a possible D gene (5 bases). Trimming left V 5 bases short and J 11 bases short, with 13 bases between. Germline V gene sequence: CDR1 SGHRS, CDR2 YFSETQ. This CDR3 spans 11 amino acids.

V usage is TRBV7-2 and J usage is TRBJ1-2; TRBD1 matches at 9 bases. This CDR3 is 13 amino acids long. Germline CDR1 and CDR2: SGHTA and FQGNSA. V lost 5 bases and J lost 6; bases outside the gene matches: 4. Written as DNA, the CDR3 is TGTGCCAGCAGCCCACAGGGGGCTGATGGCTACACCTTC. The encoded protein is CASSPQGADGYTF.

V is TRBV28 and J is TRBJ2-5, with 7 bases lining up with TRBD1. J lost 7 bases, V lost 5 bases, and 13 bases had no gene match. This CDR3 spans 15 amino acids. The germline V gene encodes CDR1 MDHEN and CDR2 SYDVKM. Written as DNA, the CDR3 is TGTGCCAGCAGTCCGGGACAGAACCAGCGTTGGACCCAGTACTTC. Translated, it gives CASSPGQNQRWTQYF.

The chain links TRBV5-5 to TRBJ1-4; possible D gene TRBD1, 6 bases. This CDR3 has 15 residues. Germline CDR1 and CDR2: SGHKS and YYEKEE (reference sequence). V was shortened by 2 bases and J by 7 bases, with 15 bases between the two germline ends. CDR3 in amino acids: CASSFGGARGEKLFF. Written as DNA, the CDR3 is TGTGCCAGCAGCTTTGGGGGGGCCAGAGGTGAAAAACTGTTTTTT. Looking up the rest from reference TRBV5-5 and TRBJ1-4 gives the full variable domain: DAGVTQSPTHLIKTRGQQVTLRCSPISGHKSVSWYQQVLGQGPQFIFQYYEKEERGRGNFPDRFSARQFPNYSSELNVNALLLGDSALYLCASSFGGARGEKLFFGSGTQLSVL.

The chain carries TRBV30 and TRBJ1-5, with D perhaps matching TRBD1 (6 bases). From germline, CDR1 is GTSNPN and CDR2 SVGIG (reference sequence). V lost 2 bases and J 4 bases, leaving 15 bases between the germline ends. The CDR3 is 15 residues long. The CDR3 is CAWSRGITGNQPQHF. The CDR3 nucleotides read TGTGCCTGGAGTAGGGGCATCACAGGGAATCAGCCCCAGCATTTT.

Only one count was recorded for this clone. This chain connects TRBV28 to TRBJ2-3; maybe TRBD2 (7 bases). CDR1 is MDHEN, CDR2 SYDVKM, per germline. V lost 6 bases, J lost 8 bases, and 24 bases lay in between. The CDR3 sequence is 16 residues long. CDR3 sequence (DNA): TGTGCCAGCAGCCTAGGGGGGCTAGCGGAGGAGGGTACGCAGTATTTT. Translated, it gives CASSLGGLAEEGTQYF.

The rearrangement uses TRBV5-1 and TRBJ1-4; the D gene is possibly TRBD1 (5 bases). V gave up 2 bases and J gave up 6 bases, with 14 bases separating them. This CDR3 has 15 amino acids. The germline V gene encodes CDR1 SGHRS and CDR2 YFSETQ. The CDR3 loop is CASSFGAGDHEKLFF. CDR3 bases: TGCGCCAGCAGCTTTGGGGCAGGTGATCATGAAAAACTGTTTTTT.

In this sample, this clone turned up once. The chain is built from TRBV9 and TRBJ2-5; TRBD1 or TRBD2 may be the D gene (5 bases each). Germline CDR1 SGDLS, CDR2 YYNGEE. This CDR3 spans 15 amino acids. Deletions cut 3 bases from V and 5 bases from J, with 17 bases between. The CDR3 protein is CASSAFWGREETQYF. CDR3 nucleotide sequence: TGTGCCAGCAGCGCGTTCTGGGGCAGGGAGGAGACCCAGTACTTC.

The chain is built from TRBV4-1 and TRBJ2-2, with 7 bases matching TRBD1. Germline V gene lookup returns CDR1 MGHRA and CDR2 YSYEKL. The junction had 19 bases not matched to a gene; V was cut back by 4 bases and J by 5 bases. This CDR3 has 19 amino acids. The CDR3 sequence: CASSPYYRGRAVDTGELFF. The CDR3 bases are TGCGCCAGCAGCCCCTACTACAGGGGCAGGGCGGTTGATACCGGGGAGCTGTTTTTT.

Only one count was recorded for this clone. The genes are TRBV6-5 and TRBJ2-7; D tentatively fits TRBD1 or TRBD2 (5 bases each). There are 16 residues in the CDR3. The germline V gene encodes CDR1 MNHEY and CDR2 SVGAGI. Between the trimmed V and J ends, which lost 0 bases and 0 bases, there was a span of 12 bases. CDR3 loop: CASSYSSWGSSYEQYF. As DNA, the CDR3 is TGTGCCAGCAGTTACTCATCCTGGGGGAGCTCCTACGAGCAGTACTTC.

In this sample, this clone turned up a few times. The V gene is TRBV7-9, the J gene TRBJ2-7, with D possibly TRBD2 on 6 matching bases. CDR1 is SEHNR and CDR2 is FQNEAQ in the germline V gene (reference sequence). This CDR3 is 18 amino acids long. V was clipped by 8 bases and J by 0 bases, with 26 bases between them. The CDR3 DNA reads TGTGCCAGCGGATCCGCCCGGGGGTCCATCAAGAGCTCCTACGAGCAGTACTTC. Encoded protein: CASGSARGSIKSSYEQYF.

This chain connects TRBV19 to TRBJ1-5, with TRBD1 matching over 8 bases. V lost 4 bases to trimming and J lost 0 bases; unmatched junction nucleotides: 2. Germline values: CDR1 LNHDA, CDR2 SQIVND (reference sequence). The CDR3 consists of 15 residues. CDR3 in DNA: TGTGCCAGTAGTAAGACAGGGGATAGCAATCAGCCCCAGCATTTT. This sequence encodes CASSKTGDSNQPQHF.

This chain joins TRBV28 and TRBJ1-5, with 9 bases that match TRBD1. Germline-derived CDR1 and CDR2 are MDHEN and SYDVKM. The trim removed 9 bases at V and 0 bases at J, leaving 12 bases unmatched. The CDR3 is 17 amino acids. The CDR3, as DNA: TGTGCCAGTCGAGCCGGGACAGGGAATCGTAGCAATCAGCCCCAGCATTTT. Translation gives CASRAGTGNRSNQPQHF.

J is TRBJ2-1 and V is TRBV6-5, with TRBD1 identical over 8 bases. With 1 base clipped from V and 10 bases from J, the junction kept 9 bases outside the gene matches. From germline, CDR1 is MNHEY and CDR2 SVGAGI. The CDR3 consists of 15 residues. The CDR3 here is CASSYYGQGADEQFF. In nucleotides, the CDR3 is TGTGCCAGCAGTTACTACGGACAGGGAGCCGACGAGCAGTTCTTC.

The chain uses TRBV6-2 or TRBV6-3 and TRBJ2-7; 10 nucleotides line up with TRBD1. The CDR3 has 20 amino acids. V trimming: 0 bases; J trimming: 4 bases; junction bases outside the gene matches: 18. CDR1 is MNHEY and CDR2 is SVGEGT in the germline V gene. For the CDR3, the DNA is TGTGCCAGCAGTTACTCGCCGGGACAGGGGTGGAGGTTCGGGTCTTACGAGCAGTACTTC. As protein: CASSYSPGQGWRFGSYEQYF.

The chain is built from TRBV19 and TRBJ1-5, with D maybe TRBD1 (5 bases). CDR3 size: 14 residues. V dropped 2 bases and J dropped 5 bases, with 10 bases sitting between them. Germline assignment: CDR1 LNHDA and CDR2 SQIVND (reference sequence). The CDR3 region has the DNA TGTGCCAGTAGTATACGGGACCGCTATCAGCCCCAGCATTTT. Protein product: CASSIRDRYQPQHF.

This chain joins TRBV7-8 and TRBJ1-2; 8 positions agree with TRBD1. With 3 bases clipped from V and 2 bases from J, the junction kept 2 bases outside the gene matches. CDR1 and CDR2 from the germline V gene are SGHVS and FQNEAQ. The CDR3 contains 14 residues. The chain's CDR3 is CASSFDRGNYGYTF. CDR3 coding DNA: TGTGCCAGCAGCTTCGACAGGGGAAACTATGGCTACACCTTC.

CDR3 region: CASSLVAGGPYNEQFF. The DNA for the CDR3 is TGTGCCAGCAGTTTAGTGGCGGGGGGGCCCTACAATGAGCAGTTCTTC. The chain links TRBV27 to TRBJ2-1, with 9 positions matching TRBD2. Germline V gene sequence: CDR1 MNHEY, CDR2 SMNVEV (reference sequence). This CDR3 comprises 16 residues. Trimming took 2 bases from V and 2 from J; bases not matched to a gene: 4.

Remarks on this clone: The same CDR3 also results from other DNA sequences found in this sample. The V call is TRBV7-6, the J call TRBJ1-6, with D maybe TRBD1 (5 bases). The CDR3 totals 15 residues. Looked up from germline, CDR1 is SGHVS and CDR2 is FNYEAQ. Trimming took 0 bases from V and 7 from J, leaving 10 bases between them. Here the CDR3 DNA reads TGTGCCAGCAGCTTAGCCGGGACGGGGAATTCACCCCTCCACTTT. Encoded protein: CASSLAGTGNSPLHF.

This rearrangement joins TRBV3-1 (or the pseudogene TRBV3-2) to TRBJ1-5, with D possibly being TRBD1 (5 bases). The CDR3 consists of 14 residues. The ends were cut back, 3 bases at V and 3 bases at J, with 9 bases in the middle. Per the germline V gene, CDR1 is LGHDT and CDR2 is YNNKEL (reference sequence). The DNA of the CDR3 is TGTGCCAGCAGCCAGGGACGGCTCAATCAGCCCCAGCATTTT. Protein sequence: CASSQGRLNQPQHF.

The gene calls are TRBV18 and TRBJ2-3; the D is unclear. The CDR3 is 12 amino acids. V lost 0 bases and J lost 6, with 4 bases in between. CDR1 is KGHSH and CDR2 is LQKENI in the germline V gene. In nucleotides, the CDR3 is TGTGCCAGCTCACCACCCTCGGATACGCAGTATTTT. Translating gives CASSPPSDTQYF. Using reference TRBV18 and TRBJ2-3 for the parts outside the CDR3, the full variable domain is NAGVMQNPRHLVRRRGQEARLRCSPMKGHSHVYWYRQLPEEGLKFMVYLQKENIIDESGMPKERFSAEFPKEGPSILRIQQVVRGDSAAYFCASSPPSDTQYFGPGTRLTVL.

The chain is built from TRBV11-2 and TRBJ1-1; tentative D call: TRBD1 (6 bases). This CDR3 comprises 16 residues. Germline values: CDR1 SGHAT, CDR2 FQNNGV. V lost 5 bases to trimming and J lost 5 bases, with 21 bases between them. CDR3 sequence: CASSPRPQGLGTEAFF. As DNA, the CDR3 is TGTGCCAGCAGCCCGCGCCCCCAGGGGTTGGGGACTGAAGCTTTCTTT.

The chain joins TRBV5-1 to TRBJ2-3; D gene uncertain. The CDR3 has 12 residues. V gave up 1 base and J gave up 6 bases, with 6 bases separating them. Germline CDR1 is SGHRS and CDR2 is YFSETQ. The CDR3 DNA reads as TGCGCCAGCAGCTTGAGTGGGGATACGCAGTATTTT. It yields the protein CASSLSGDTQYF.

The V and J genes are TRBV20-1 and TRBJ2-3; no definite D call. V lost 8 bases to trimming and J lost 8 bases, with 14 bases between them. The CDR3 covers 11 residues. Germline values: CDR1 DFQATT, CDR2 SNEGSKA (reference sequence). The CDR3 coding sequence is TGCAGTTTCCTAGTGGGCGGTACGCAGTATTTT. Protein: CSFLVGGTQYF.